The clone carrying this T cell receptor (beta chain) was counted only a few times. These data come from a study of blood T cell repertoires in COVID-19. As for the study in general: Collection of acute and convalescent COVID-19 samples took place in the United States, Italy and Spain. The analysed material was cDNA or gDNA that came from T cells, B-cell-depleted T cells, or PBMCs.

Germline V CDR1 and CDR2: ENHRY, SYGVKD. The CDR3 spans 15 residues. V gave up 10 bases and J gave up 9 bases, with 25 bases separating them. Study processing details: Amplified reference gene primers provided the basis for estimating nucleated cell counts. The assay was immunoSEQ multiplex PCR, and TCRdb's table has in-frame clones only and misses some. That table furnishes V, J and clone size, whereas the DNA furnished D and trimming. The sample yields 31,000 or so clones, around 87% seen once. Material: peripheral blood. This chain uses TRBV10-3 with TRBJ1-5; D possibly corresponds to TRBD1 (5 bases). The source is a man aged 80 or over with acute or convalescent COVID-19. CDR3 protein: CATTLLGTPIWPQHF. DNA for the CDR3: TGTGCCACCACATTACTCGGGACTCCTATTTGGCCCCAGCATTTT.